These 14 T cell receptor beta chains came from one sample sequenced in a study of post-analysis software for immune sequencing data. Every TCR beta cDNA library bore unique molecular identifiers. One entry per CDR3 protein results from TCRdb running MiXCR on the PCR reads. The data show more than 450,000 distinct CDR3 sequences, 44% seen once. Their antigen targets remain unknown. Study observations and caveats: Controls had lower frequencies than patients of four or five TRBV segments, which included TRBV5-6, TRBV5-1 and TRBV20-1.

Sample: blood. The receptors were sampled from a girl aged 10 to 17 with multiple sclerosis.

In this sample, this clonotype turned up many times. The chain recombines TRBV3-1 with TRBJ2-5; D is ambiguous. Germline V gene data show CDR1 as LGHDT and CDR2 as YNNKEL (reference sequence). The CDR3 totals 12 residues. The ends were cut back, 1 base at V and 5 bases at J, with 5 bases in the middle. Written as DNA, the CDR3 is TGTGCCAGCAGCCAAGTGAGGGAGACCCAGTACTTC. Protein sequence: CASSQVRETQYF.

CDR3 residues: CASSQDRTSGLQETQYF. CDR3 sequence (DNA): TGTGCCAGCAGCCAAGATCGGACTAGCGGACTGCAAGAGACCCAGTACTTC. The gene calls are TRBV4-2 and TRBJ2-5; TRBD2 matches at 10 bases. The CDR3 totals 17 residues. The germline gives CDR1 LGHNA, CDR2 YNFKEQ. The ends lost 0 bases at V and 2 bases at J; junction bases unmatched: 6.

The V and J genes are TRBV10-3 and TRBJ2-7; 7 positions match TRBD1. Germline values: CDR1 ENHRY, CDR2 SYGVKD. The trim removed 3 bases at V and 9 bases at J, leaving 11 bases unmatched. The CDR3 has 14 amino acids. CDR3 amino acids: CAISEGQVPDVQYF. DNA of the CDR3: TGTGCCATCAGTGAAGGACAGGTACCAGACGTGCAGTACTTC.

V gene TRBV7-8 combines with J gene TRBJ2-7; D may be TRBD1 (6 bases). Between the trimmed V and J ends, which lost 5 bases and 0 bases, there was a span of 11 bases. This CDR3 contains 14 residues. The germline gives CDR1 SGHVS, CDR2 FQNEAQ. This CDR3 is CASSLRTVSYEQYF. DNA of the CDR3: TGTGCCAGCAGCCTTAGGACAGTCTCCTACGAGCAGTACTTC.

The CDR3 coding sequence is TGTGCCAGTCTACCTAGCACAGATACGCAGTATTTT. Its protein product is CASLPSTDTQYF. This chain uses TRBV12-3 or TRBV12-4 with TRBJ2-3, with unresolved D. Trimming took 9 bases from V and 0 from J, leaving 7 bases between them. The length of the CDR3 is 12 residues.

CDR3 region: CASSVSTSGTREQFF. Here the CDR3 DNA reads TGTGCCAGCAGCGTCTCGACTAGCGGGACTCGTGAGCAGTTCTTC. This chain joins TRBV7-6 and TRBJ2-1; 11 bases are shared with TRBD2. Trimming took 5 bases from V and 9 from J; bases not matched to a gene: 9. Germline-derived CDR1 and CDR2 are SGHVS and FNYEAQ. CDR3 length equals 15 residues. The full variable domain, completed using reference TRBV7-6 and TRBJ2-1, is GAGVSQSPRYKVTKRGQDVALRCDPISGHVSLYWYRQALGQGPEFLTYFNYEAQQDKSGLPNDRFSAERPEGSISTLTIQRTEQRDSAMYRCASSVSTSGTREQFFGPGTRLTVL.

In nucleotides, the CDR3 is TGCGCCAGCAGCTTGGGTTCCGGGACAGGGCTTAATGAGCAGTTCTTC. This gives the protein CASSLGSGTGLNEQFF. The rearrangement links TRBV5-1 to TRBJ2-1; 9 bases align to TRBD1. Germline loops: CDR1 SGHRS, CDR2 YFSETQ. The CDR3 has 16 residues. After removal of 0 bases from V and 7 bases from J, the junction contained 8 bases not matched to a gene.

This clonotype was seen only a few times. The chain joins TRBV20-1 to TRBJ2-3; 13 bases are shared with TRBD2. Trimming cost V 6 bases and J 4 bases; bases outside gene matches: 7. Germline CDR1 DFQATT, CDR2 SNEGSKA (reference sequence). The CDR3 runs to 15 residues. The CDR3 is CSASGLAGAADTQYF. In DNA form, the CDR3 reads TGCAGTGCGAGTGGACTAGCGGGAGCGGCAGATACGCAGTATTTT.

This clonotype has more than one count but fewer than ten. CDR3 sequence: CASSQGLIYEQYF. The CDR3 DNA is TGTGCCAGCAGTCAGGGACTAATTTACGAGCAGTACTTC. The V gene is TRBV12-3 or TRBV12-4, the J gene TRBJ2-7; TRBD2 matches 7 bases. V was pared by 5 bases and J by 4 bases, with 5 bases of the junction left unmatched. CDR3 size: 13 residues.

The CDR3 is CASSEARDAKNIQYF. CDR3 sequence (DNA): TGTGCCAGCAGTGAAGCCAGGGACGCCAAAAACATTCAGTACTTC. The chain recombines TRBV2 with TRBJ2-4; D is perhaps TRBD1 or TRBD2 (5 bases each). The ends were cut back, 0 bases at V and 1 base at J, with 7 bases in the middle. The CDR3 totals 15 residues. Germline CDR1 reads SNHLY; CDR2 reads FYNNEI.

About this clonotype itself: The junction and the germline gene differ at one end; a read error may be behind it. V gene TRBV20-1 combines with J gene TRBJ2-7, with D possibly TRBD1 on 5 matching bases. In germline, CDR1 is DFQATT, CDR2 SNEGSKA (reference sequence). The length of the CDR3 is 17 residues. CDR3 in DNA: TGCAGTGCTAGAAATGGTAGGGGTCGTCGCCCCTCCCACGAGCAGTACTTC. Its translation: CSARNGRGRRPSHEQYF.

The V and J genes are TRBV28 and TRBJ1-1; D remains ambiguous. This CDR3 region has 13 residues. V was clipped by 5 bases and J by 1 base, with 8 bases between them. CDR1 MDHEN and CDR2 SYDVKM come from the germline V gene. The CDR3, as DNA: TGTGCCAGCAGTCCACCCGCGAACACTGAAGCTTTCTTT. It encodes CASSPPANTEAFF.

This clonotype was observed a few times. The chain recombines TRBV7-2 with TRBJ1-5; TRBD1 might be the D (6 bases). The germline V gene encodes CDR1 SGHTA and CDR2 FQGNSA. V was trimmed by 5 bases and J by 11 bases, leaving 19 bases between them. The CDR3 runs 14 residues. Here the CDR3 reads CASSPGDIGGTQHF. CDR3 sequence (DNA): TGTGCCAGCAGCCCTGGGGACATTGGGGGGACCCAGCATTTT.

Regarding this clonotype: A read error may be the cause here, since a much bigger clone is one base away. The rearrangement uses TRBV2 and TRBJ2-3; no clear D. The CDR3 covers 13 residues. Deletions cut 4 bases from V and 0 bases from J, with 5 bases between. CDR1 is SNHLY and CDR2 is FYNNEI in the germline V gene. CDR3 nucleotide sequence: TGTGCCAGCAGTGGCGAGAGCACAGATACGCAGTATTTT. Translation gives CASSGESTDTQYF. The full variable domain, rest sourced from reference TRBV2 and TRBJ2-3, is EPEVTQTPSHQVTQMGQEVILRCVPISNHLYFYWYRQILGQKVEFLVSFYNNEISEKSEIFDDQFSVERPDGSNFTLKIRSTKLEDSAMYFCASSGESTDTQYFGPGTRLTVL.